A single sample is the source of the 18 T cell receptor beta chains below, sequenced in a study of CD8 T cells in Susac syndrome. An input of roughly 0.5 to 1 ug of RNA was subjected to reverse transcription using random hexamers. From the immunoSEQ multiplex PCR reads, TCRdb called clonotypes with MiXCR, one entry per CDR3 protein. The sample has a few hundred thousand distinct CDR3 sequences; about 91% are singletons. The specimen was CD4+ T cells from PBMCs. The receptors stem from a human donor with multiple sclerosis.

The gene calls are TRBV20-1 and TRBJ2-1; D is unclear. The CDR3 runs to 13 residues. Per germline, CDR1 DFQATT and CDR2 SNEGSKA (reference sequence). Trimming pared 6 bases from V and 1 base from J, leaving 10 bases between. The CDR3 bases are TGCAGTGCCCCGCCGAAGTCCTACAATGAGCAGTTCTTC. It yields the protein CSAPPKSYNEQFF.

The rearrangement joins TRBV7-2 to TRBJ2-7, with D unclear. Trimming took 2 bases from V and 2 from J, leaving 7 bases between them. This CDR3 is built from 13 residues. Germline V gene sequence: CDR1 SGHTA, CDR2 FQGNSA. CDR3 sequence reads: CASSLLVAYEQYF. The CDR3, as DNA: TGTGCCAGCAGCTTATTGGTAGCCTACGAGCAGTACTTC.

The J gene is TRBJ2-3, the V gene TRBV5-1; D is ambiguous. Germline V gene sequence: CDR1 SGHRS, CDR2 YFSETQ. Trimming took off 6 bases at V and 0 bases at J, with 8 bases between the two ends. The length of the CDR3 is 13 residues. CDR3 coding DNA: TGCGCCAGCAAAGGAACTAGCACAGATACGCAGTATTTT. It translates to CASKGTSTDTQYF.

The rearrangement joins TRBV25-1 to TRBJ2-3; 9 bases match TRBD2. CDR1 and CDR2 (germline): MGHDK, SYGVNS. This CDR3 is built from 14 residues. The V gene end was trimmed by 10 bases and the J gene end by 1 base; junction bases not matched to a gene: 6. CDR3: CATSTSGRTDTQYF. CDR3 in DNA: TGTGCCACCTCGACTAGCGGACGCACAGATACGCAGTATTTT. Supplemented by reference TRBV25-1 and TRBJ2-3, the full variable domain reads EADIYQTPRYLVIGTGKKITLECSQTMGHDKMYWYQQDPGMELHLIHYSYGVNSTEKGDLSSESTVSRIRTEHFPLTLESARPSHTSQYLCATSTSGRTDTQYFGPGTRLTVL.

This clonotype was recorded only once. The gene calls are TRBV5-6 and TRBJ2-1; 9 bases align to TRBD2. Trimming took 4 bases from V and 8 from J; bases not matched to a gene: 13. CDR3 length: 16 residues. Germline V gives CDR1 SGHDT, CDR2 YYEEEE. The CDR3 protein is CASSKTSGVPGDEQFF. For the CDR3, the DNA is TGTGCCAGCAGCAAGACTAGCGGAGTACCTGGGGATGAGCAGTTCTTC.

This clonotype was found once. V usage is TRBV6-2 or TRBV6-3 and J usage is TRBJ2-5; D possibly corresponds to TRBD2 (5 bases). The CDR3 runs 13 residues. The germline V gene has CDR1 MNHEY and CDR2 SVGEGT. Trimming took 6 bases from V and 5 from J, leaving 13 bases between them. DNA for the CDR3: TGTGCCAGCAGCGGACTGTCGCAGGAGACCCAGTACTTC. This encodes CASSGLSQETQYF.

V is TRBV5-1 and J is TRBJ2-7; D may be TRBD1 (5 bases). Germline V gives CDR1 SGHRS, CDR2 YFSETQ. The CDR3 runs 17 residues. V lost 0 bases and J lost 2, with 18 bases in between. The CDR3: CASSLAVQGFGTYEQYF. The CDR3 DNA reads TGCGCCAGCAGCTTGGCCGTGCAGGGTTTCGGAACCTACGAGCAGTACTTC.

The chain is built from TRBV24-1 and TRBJ2-5, with TRBD2 matching over 8 bases. The V gene end was trimmed by 3 bases and the J gene end by 4 bases; junction bases not matched to a gene: 3. The V gene's germline CDR1 is KGHDR and CDR2 SFDVKD. The CDR3 consists of 14 residues. The CDR3 protein is CATSDPSGPETQYF. The DNA for the CDR3 is TGTGCCACCAGTGATCCTAGCGGGCCAGAGACCCAGTACTTC.

The chain has TRBV20-1 and TRBJ2-1, with D unclear. Trimming took off 4 bases at V and 4 bases at J, with 14 bases between the two ends. Germline V gene sequence: CDR1 DFQATT, CDR2 SNEGSKA (reference sequence). This CDR3 comprises 14 residues. The DNA of the CDR3 is TGCAGTGCTATTGGACCTCACGGATACAATGAGCAGTTCTTC. Translated, it gives CSAIGPHGYNEQFF.

This clonotype was detected only once. The genes are TRBV12-3 or TRBV12-4 and TRBJ2-7; TRBD2 matches 8 bases. This CDR3 spans 15 amino acids. V shed 3 bases and J 4 bases; nucleotides not matched to a gene: 8. The CDR3 DNA sequence: TGTGCCAGCAGTTTCCGGTTCGGGGGGGGATACGAGCAGTACTTC. Translation gives CASSFRFGGGYEQYF.

This clonotype was recorded once. For the CDR3, the DNA is TGCGCCAGCAGCCCCTGGACTGCCCCGGCCGGGGAGCTGTTTTTT. It specifies CASSPWTAPAGELFF. J is TRBJ2-2 and V is TRBV5-1, with D perhaps matching TRBD2 (5 bases). Trimming pared 4 bases from V and 6 bases from J, leaving 16 bases between. CDR3 length: 15 amino acids. Germline values: CDR1 SGHRS, CDR2 YFSETQ.

J is TRBJ2-3 and V is TRBV7-2; no definite D call. V was trimmed by 5 bases and J by 7 bases, leaving 7 bases between them. The CDR3 has 11 amino acids. Per germline, CDR1 SGHTA and CDR2 FQGNSA. In DNA, the CDR3 is TGTGCCAGCAGCGCTCGCAATACGCAGTATTTT. Translating gives CASSARNTQYF.

This chain links TRBV5-1 with TRBJ2-7; D ambiguous. The ends were cut back, 3 bases at V and 1 base at J, with 11 bases in the middle. CDR1 and CDR2 from the germline V gene are SGHRS and YFSETQ. The CDR3 is 14 residues long. This CDR3 is CASSSVDESYEQYF. In DNA, the CDR3 is TGCGCCAGCAGCTCCGTGGACGAATCCTACGAGCAGTACTTC.

This chain uses TRBV7-9 with TRBJ1-3, with TRBD1 matching 8 bases. Looked up from germline, CDR1 is SEHNR and CDR2 is FQNEAQ (reference sequence). V dropped 6 bases and J dropped 0; count of bases not matched to a gene: 1. CDR3 length equals 14 residues. The CDR3 DNA reads TGTGCCAGCAGGACAGGGGCCTCTGGAAACACCATATATTTT. As protein: CASRTGASGNTIYF.

The chain has TRBV19 and TRBJ2-3; 11 bases line up with TRBD2. CDR3 size: 15 residues. The junction had 7 bases not matched to a gene; V was cut back by 7 bases and J by 4 bases. The germline gives CDR1 LNHDA, CDR2 SQIVND (reference sequence). In DNA form, the CDR3 reads TGTGCCAGTACCACTATAGCGGGAGGGCCAGATACGCAGTATTTT. Encoded protein: CASTTIAGGPDTQYF. Full variable domain (rest looked up from reference TRBV19 and TRBJ2-3): DGGITQSPKYLFRKEGQNVTLSCEQNLNHDAMYWYRQDPGQGLRLIYYSQIVNDFQKGDIAEGYSVSREKKESFPLTVTSAQKNPTAFYLCASTTIAGGPDTQYFGPGTRLTVL.

The V gene is TRBV7-2, the J gene TRBJ2-7; TRBD1 matches 11 bases. The length of the CDR3 is 16 residues. The J segment lost 2 bases and the V segment lost 1 base, leaving 4 bases of the junction unmatched. CDR1 is SGHTA and CDR2 is FQGNSA in the germline V gene. The CDR3 reads CASSLGPGQGAYEQYF. The CDR3 coding sequence is TGTGCCAGCAGCTTAGGGCCGGGACAGGGGGCCTACGAGCAGTACTTC.

The chain joins TRBV19 to TRBJ1-1, with 12 bases lining up with TRBD1. Germline CDR1 reads LNHDA; CDR2 reads SQIVND (reference sequence). The CDR3 has 16 amino acids. After removal of 4 bases from V and 2 bases from J, the junction contained 5 bases not matched to a gene. CDR3 protein: CASSTGTGGSNTEAFF. The DNA for the CDR3 is TGTGCCAGTAGTACGGGGACAGGGGGCTCAAACACTGAAGCTTTCTTT. Full variable domain (remainder filled in from reference TRBV19 and TRBJ1-1): DGGITQSPKYLFRKEGQNVTLSCEQNLNHDAMYWYRQDPGQGLRLIYYSQIVNDFQKGDIAEGYSVSREKKESFPLTVTSAQKNPTAFYLCASSTGTGGSNTEAFFGQGTRLTVV.

The rearrangement uses TRBV5-1 and TRBJ1-1; D is possibly TRBD1 (6 bases). This CDR3 spans 15 amino acids. Looked up from germline, CDR1 is SGHRS and CDR2 is YFSETQ. Trimming shortened V by 4 bases and J by 0 bases, and 13 bases separated the two germline ends. The CDR3 DNA follows: TGCGCCAGCAGCCTAGGGGGATCCGTGAACACTGAAGCTTTCTTT. It yields the protein CASSLGGSVNTEAFF.